The present T cell receptor (beta chain) was sequenced within a study of low-dose radiotherapy and immunotherapy resistance in tumors. Indicated time point: after trial treatment. Noted treatment: LDRT plus nivolumab, ipilimumab, low-dose cyclophosphamide and aspirin (RACIN trial). This CDR3 region has 15 residues. Trimming took off 1 base at V and 4 bases at J, with 11 bases between the two ends. The germline V gene has CDR1 LGHNA and CDR2 YSLEER. With TRAV- and TRBV-specific primers, first-strand cDNA was made, covering the alpha and beta chains. It was with a constant-region primer and a V-primer adapter that TCRs were amplified over roughly 19 PCR cycles. TCRdb ran MiXCR on the reads and lists one entry per CDR3 protein. The sample records about 58,000 distinct CDR3 sequences, about 25% being singletons. The table lists this clonotype with many counts.

V gene TRBV4-3 combines with J gene TRBJ2-1; D is uncertain. This TCR came from a male donor with prostate cancer. The specimen comprised PBMCs, sampled after low-dose radiotherapy plus immunotherapy. The DNA for the CDR3 is TGCGCCAGCAGCCAAGCAGTAACAGCGTACAATGAGCAGTTCTTC. Its translation is CASSQAVTAYNEQFF.